The next 5 T cell receptor beta chains were all read from a single sample in a study of CD8 T cells in ankylosing spondylitis. TCRdb analysed the 5' RACE reads with MiXCR anew, one entry per CDR3 protein. The sample includes approximately 200,000 distinct CDR3 sequences, roughly 13% seen only once; the top ten take 11%. Sample: blood, either unsorted or a sorted T cell fraction (not recorded which). Receptors were obtained from a female donor with ankylosing spondylitis or in good health (not recorded which).

This clonotype has ten or more counts. The chain uses TRBV28 and TRBJ2-1; 10 bases align to TRBD2. Germline CDR1 MDHEN, CDR2 SYDVKM. V lost 6 bases and J lost 5; bases outside the gene matches: 7. The CDR3 is 15 residues long. CDR3 protein: CASSLTGTSDNEQFF. CDR3 DNA: TGTGCCAGCAGCCTAACCGGGACTAGCGACAATGAGCAGTTCTTC.

This clonotype was seen ten or more times. V is TRBV6-1 and J is TRBJ1-6, with D tentatively TRBD1 (5 bases). Trimming took 6 bases from V and 10 from J, leaving 19 bases between them. Per the germline V gene, CDR1 is MNHNS and CDR2 is SASEGT. CDR3 length equals 15 residues. CDR3 nucleotides: TGTGCCAGCAGAAGAGGGGTGCTAGGACGATCACCCCTCCACTTT. This sequence encodes CASRRGVLGRSPLHF.

The sample holds a few counts of this clonotype. The V gene is TRBV7-9, the J gene TRBJ2-1; D gene unclear. V gave up 5 bases and J gave up 0 bases, with 14 bases separating them. The CDR3 contains 16 residues. CDR1 is SEHNR, CDR2 FQNEAQ, per germline (reference sequence). DNA for the CDR3: TGTGCCAGCAGCCGGGTCGGCAGGAGCTCCTACAATGAGCAGTTCTTC. Protein: CASSRVGRSSYNEQFF.

V and J are TRBV20-1 and TRBJ1-5, with D perhaps TRBD1 (6 bases). The CDR3 is 13 amino acids. The germline gives CDR1 DFQATT, CDR2 SNEGSKA (reference sequence). The germline V and J ends were trimmed by 6 bases and 4 bases, with 13 bases remaining between them. DNA of the CDR3: TGCAGTGCAAGGACAGATCCTAATCAGCCCCAGCATTTT. Amino acids: CSARTDPNQPQHF.

This chain uses TRBV24-1 with TRBJ2-2; D may match TRBD1 or TRBD2 (5 bases each). CDR1 and CDR2 (germline): KGHDR, SFDVKD. The CDR3 totals 15 residues. Trimming removed 7 bases from V and 5 bases from J, with 16 bases in between. The CDR3 reads CATRGTAGLTGELFF. CDR3 DNA: TGTGCCACCAGGGGGACCGCGGGCCTTACCGGGGAGCTGTTTTTT.